This T cell receptor beta chain was profiled in a study of T cells in Graves' hyperthyroidism and ophthalmopathy. Thyroid ultrasound, orbital computed tomography, clinical symptoms, and serum thyroxine and TRAb underpinned diagnoses. The V gene end was trimmed by 6 bases and the J gene end by 7 bases; junction bases not matched to a gene: 10. This CDR3 spans 13 amino acids. Germline V lookup: CDR1 DFQATT, CDR2 SNEGSKA (reference sequence). TCR beta CDR3 sequences were amplified from RNA transcripts. First-round RT-PCR targeting the TCR CDR3 was performed with the HTBI primer set. TCRdb reprocessed the multiplex PCR reads via MiXCR and lists one record per CDR3 protein. This table holds fewer than 700,000 distinct CDR3 sequences, 15% to 20% found once.

The chain uses TRBV20-1 and TRBJ2-7; 9 bases fit TRBD1. Sequenced input: blood. This sequence originates from a young woman with Graves' ophthalmopathy. The CDR3 here is CSARGQGRWEQYF. The CDR3, as DNA: TGCAGTGCCCGTGGACAGGGGAGGTGGGAGCAGTACTTC.